The 12 T cell receptor beta chains listed next were all sequenced from one sample in a study of blood T cell repertoires in COVID-19. Here immunoSEQ multiplex PCR was the method, and the copy in TCRdb shows in-frame clones only, minus some. Altogether 140,000 to 150,000 clones are present, 81% being singletons, with the ten largest covering over 8%. The sequencing input was peripheral blood. The receptors shown here come from a human donor in a cohort sampled during active COVID-19.

The chain has TRBV15 and TRBJ1-6; 9 nucleotides line up with TRBD1. V lost 3 bases to trimming and J lost 0 bases; unmatched junction nucleotides: 6. CDR3 size: 18 residues. Germline V lookup: CDR1 LNHNV, CDR2 YYDKDF (reference sequence). The CDR3 DNA reads TGTGCCACCAGCAGGGACAGGGGTACTAGCTCCTATAATTCACCCCTCCACTTT. Amino acid sequence: CATSRDRGTSSYNSPLHF.

This chain uses TRBV3-1 (or the pseudogene TRBV3-2) with TRBJ1-3; D unresolved. CDR1 and CDR2 from the germline V gene are LGHDT and YNNKEL (reference sequence). Trimming shortened V by 1 base and J by 2 bases, and 6 bases separated the two germline ends. This CDR3 spans 14 amino acids. DNA for the CDR3: TGTGCCAGCAGCCAAGGGGAGGCTGGAAACACCATATATTTT. Protein: CASSQGEAGNTIYF.

V and J are TRBV7-9 and TRBJ2-7; no clear D gene. Trimming cost V 10 bases and J 7 bases, with 8 bases left between them. The CDR3 is 9 residues long. Germline V gives CDR1 SEHNR, CDR2 FQNEAQ (reference sequence). The DNA for the CDR3 is TGTGCCACCCCGCGGGAGCAGTACTTC. Protein product: CATPREQYF.

The V call is TRBV4-1, the J call TRBJ2-7; 9 nucleotides line up with TRBD1. CDR3 length: 17 residues. The trim removed 0 bases at V and 4 bases at J, leaving 10 bases unmatched. Germline CDR1 and CDR2: MGHRA and YSYEKL. Written as DNA, the CDR3 is TGCGCCAGCAGCCAAGATGCGGGGACAGGGCCCCATTACGAGCAGTACTTC. As protein: CASSQDAGTGPHYEQYF.

V gene TRBV11-2 combines with J gene TRBJ2-2, with D perhaps matching TRBD1 (5 bases). The CDR3 has 15 residues. Germline V gene lookup returns CDR1 SGHAT and CDR2 FQNNGV. Trimming removed 5 bases at V and 5 bases at J, with 15 bases between. In nucleotides, the CDR3 is TGTGCCAGCAGCCAGAAAGCTCAGGGAACCGGGGAGCTGTTTTTT. Its protein product is CASSQKAQGTGELFF.

The V and J genes are TRBV19 and TRBJ2-1; 11 bases match TRBD2. After removal of 6 bases from V and 5 bases from J, the junction contained 12 bases not matched to a gene. From germline, CDR1 is LNHDA and CDR2 SQIVND (reference sequence). The CDR3 is made up of 17 amino acids. The DNA for the CDR3 is TGTGCCAGTAGCCAAAGACTACTAGCGGGAGCGGACAATGAGCAGTTCTTC. It translates to CASSQRLLAGADNEQFF.

V is TRBV7-9 and J is TRBJ2-3; the D is unclear. Between the trimmed V and J ends, which lost 3 bases and 6 bases, there was a span of 13 bases. Looked up from germline, CDR1 is SEHNR and CDR2 is FQNEAQ (reference sequence). The CDR3 sequence is 14 residues long. The CDR3 loop reads CASSFLDRIDTQYF. In DNA, the CDR3 is TGTGCCAGCAGCTTCCTAGATCGAATCGATACGCAGTATTTT.

J is TRBJ2-7 and V is TRBV6-5; the D gene is possibly TRBD1 (6 bases). The germline V and J ends were trimmed by 7 bases and 2 bases, with 12 bases remaining between them. The CDR3 totals 13 residues. CDR1 MNHEY and CDR2 SVGAGI come from the germline V gene. The CDR3 DNA reads TGTGCCAGCACTCCGGGACACACCTACGAGCAGTACTTC. It translates to CASTPGHTYEQYF.

The chain couples TRBV9 to TRBJ2-7, with TRBD1 matching over 12 bases. J lost 4 bases, V lost 4 bases, and 3 bases had no gene match. CDR1 is SGDLS, CDR2 YYNGEE, per germline. The CDR3 contains 14 residues. CDR3 region: CASSKGQGAYEQYF. The CDR3 nucleotides are TGTGCCAGCAGCAAGGGACAGGGGGCTTACGAGCAGTACTTC.

The V gene is TRBV5-1, the J gene TRBJ2-4, with D possibly TRBD2 on 6 matching bases. CDR1 and CDR2 (germline): SGHRS, YFSETQ. V dropped 0 bases and J dropped 11 bases, with 18 bases sitting between them. The CDR3 is 15 residues long. CDR3 sequence: CASSLGISTGDVQYF. The CDR3 DNA is TGCGCCAGCAGCTTGGGTATATCGACGGGGGACGTTCAGTACTTC.

V usage is TRBV19 and J usage is TRBJ1-4, with a tentative D call TRBD1 (5 bases). Trimming pared 8 bases from V and 0 bases from J, leaving 10 bases between. The germline gives CDR1 LNHDA, CDR2 SQIVND (reference sequence). There are 14 residues in the CDR3. CDR3 sequence reads: CASLGTATNEKLFF. CDR3 in DNA: TGTGCCAGTCTTGGGACTGCAACTAATGAAAAACTGTTTTTT.

As to this clone: At the DNA level, this CDR3 is encoded by other sequences in the same sample as well. The chain carries TRBV5-1 and TRBJ2-7; 7 nucleotides line up with TRBD2. V trimming: 0 bases; J trimming: 6 bases; junction bases outside the gene matches: 6. This CDR3 is built from 14 residues. The germline gives CDR1 SGHRS, CDR2 YFSETQ. The CDR3 region is CASSLGQGGSEQYF. The CDR3 DNA reads as TGCGCCAGCAGCTTGGGGCAGGGAGGGAGCGAGCAGTACTTC. Complete variable domain (other parts from reference TRBV5-1 and TRBJ2-7): KAGVTQTPRYLIKTRGQQVTLSCSPISGHRSVSWYQQTPGQGLQFLFEYFSETQRNKGNFPGRFSGRQFSNSRSEMNVSTLELGDSALYLCASSLGQGGSEQYFGPGTRLTVT.